This T cell receptor beta chain was documented in a study of T cells in Graves' hyperthyroidism and ophthalmopathy. Study-wide background: Peripheral blood samples were taken at initial diagnosis, prior to any treatment.

The CDR3 has 15 residues. V was cut by 3 bases and J by 5 bases, with 17 bases left in between. The germline CDR1 and CDR2 sequences are LNHDA and SQIVND (reference sequence). Amplified TCR beta CDR3 regions came from RNA transcripts. During a first-round RT-PCR of the TCR CDR3, the HTBI primer set was used. TCRdb ran MiXCR on the multiplex PCR reads and lists one entry per CDR3 protein. The repertoire includes 600,000 to 700,000 distinct CDR3 sequences, approximately 15% of them detected once, and roughly 4.5% sits in the top ten. The genes are TRBV19 and TRBJ2-7; D unclear. The specimen was blood. This sequence was found in a woman aged 40-49 years with Graves' ophthalmopathy. CDR3 DNA sequence: TGTGCCAGTAGTATTAATGGGGATACACAGCACGAGCAGTACTTC. It encodes CASSINGDTQHEQYF.